This paragraph reports one T cell receptor (beta chain). The CDR3 has 13 amino acids. Looked up from germline, CDR1 is MNHEY and CDR2 is SVGEGT. Trimming shortened V by 6 bases and J by 4 bases, and 11 bases separated the two germline ends. The source of the sample is a study of blood T cells in healthy people across ages. It was with a sample-barcoded 5' primer and a J-beta primer mix that a second PCR of roughly 7 to 12 cycles was run. TCRdb reanalysed the 5' RACE reads using MiXCR and keeps one entry per CDR3 protein. This table holds 1.5 million to 2 million distinct CDR3 sequences, 40% to 55% found once.

This clonotype was obtained from a woman between 35 and 50 years old in good health. The sample was blood. The V gene is TRBV6-2 or TRBV6-3, the J gene TRBJ2-3; no clear D gene. The chain's CDR3 is CASRGHSADTQYF. As DNA, the CDR3 is TGTGCCAGCAGGGGCCATTCGGCAGATACGCAGTATTTT.